A selection of T cell receptor beta chains follows, all from one sample in a study of shared clonotypes between healthy human individuals. Here immunoSEQ multiplex PCR was the method, and the copy in TCRdb shows in-frame clones only, minus some. Of roughly 2 million clones listed, roughly 94% are singletons. The sequencing input was naive CD4+ T cells sorted from blood. These TCRs come from a man aged 18 to 29 in good health. The CDR3 runs from the conserved cysteine through the conserved F or W. A D gene is named only where the DNA matches it firmly. A clone size is listed for some rows: how often the clone was seen (once, few, many), or a class if it is expanded.

DNA: TGCAGCGTTGGGCCTACAGGGACAGCTAACTATGGCTACACCTTC; CDR3: CSVGPTGTANYGYTF; J: TRBJ1-2; length: 15; D: TRBD1; V: TRBV29-1; size: -
DNA: TGTGCCAGCAGTTACGCAGGGAAAGGGAATGAGCAGTTCTTC; CDR3: CASSYAGKGNEQFF; J: TRBJ2-1; length: 14; D: -; V: TRBV6-5; size: -
DNA: TGTGCCAGCAGCCCCCGGGCTGGTCTGAGTAATGAAAAACTGTTTTTT; CDR3: CASSPRAGLSNEKLFF; J: TRBJ1-4; length: 16; D: -; V: TRBV7-9; size: -
DNA: TGTGCCAGCAGTCAAGAGGGACGGGGCTACGGCACAGATACGCAGTATTTT; CDR3: CASSQEGRGYGTDTQYF; J: TRBJ2-3; length: 17; D: -; V: TRBV7-6; size: -
DNA: TGTGCCAGCAGCTTGGATCAGGGAAACCCTAAGGAGTTCTTC; CDR3: CASSLDQGNPKEFF; J: TRBJ2-1; length: 14; D: -; V: TRBV7-9; size: -
DNA: TGTGCCAGCTCACCACCCCCGGAGGGAGGGGAGCAGTTCTTC; CDR3: CASSPPPEGGEQFF; J: TRBJ2-1; length: 14; D: TRBD2; V: TRBV18; size: -
DNA: TGTGCCAGCAGCTTAGGGACTAGCGGGGGCACAGATACGCAGTATTTT; CDR3: CASSLGTSGGTDTQYF; J: TRBJ2-3; length: 16; D: TRBD2; V: TRBV5-8; size: -
DNA: TGTGCCAGCAGCTTCACCTTACTAGGAGGGACAGATACGCAGTATTTT; CDR3: CASSFTLLGGTDTQYF; J: TRBJ2-3; length: 16; D: -; V: TRBV11-2; size: -
DNA: TGTGCCAGCAGCTTAGCCGCCGAAGCAATCAAACAAGGCTATGGCTACACCTTC; CDR3: CASSLAAEAIKQGYGYTF; J: TRBJ1-2; length: 18; D: -; V: TRBV7-6; size: once
DNA: TGTGCCAGTTCCCTAAGCGGGGGTCTTAATGAGCAGTACTTC; CDR3: CASSLSGGLNEQYF; J: TRBJ2-7; length: 14; D: TRBD2; V: TRBV6-5; size: -
DNA: TGTGCCAGCAGCTTAGAGGGGCGTGCCTATGCGAACACCGGGGAGCTGTTTTTT; CDR3: CASSLEGRAYANTGELFF; J: TRBJ2-2; length: 18; D: -; V: TRBV13; size: -
DNA: TGTGCCAGCAGCTTAGTGATGGGCTTGGTCACAGATACGCAGTATTTT; CDR3: CASSLVMGLVTDTQYF; J: TRBJ2-3; length: 16; D: -; V: TRBV11-2; size: -
DNA: TGTGCCAGCAGTGACTACAGGGTCCCCTATGGCTACACCTTC; CDR3: CASSDYRVPYGYTF; J: TRBJ1-2; length: 14; D: -; V: TRBV6-1; size: -
DNA: TGTGCCAGCAGTTTGGGGTCACCCCTCCACTTT; CDR3: CASSLGSPLHF; J: TRBJ1-6; length: 11; D: -; V: TRBV28; size: once
DNA: TGCGCCAGCAGCTTGGGAGGGACAGCCTATTCCTACGAGCAGTACTTC; CDR3: CASSLGGTAYSYEQYF; J: TRBJ2-7; length: 16; D: TRBD1; V: TRBV5-1; size: -
DNA: TGTGCCAGCAGACGGGACAGGGAGAACACTGAAGCTTTCTTT; CDR3: CASRRDRENTEAFF; J: TRBJ1-1; length: 14; D: TRBD1; V: TRBV7-9; size: once
DNA: TGTGCCAGCAGCTTACGGGGACAGGGACCTGGCTACACCTTC; CDR3: CASSLRGQGPGYTF; J: TRBJ1-2; length: 14; D: TRBD1; V: TRBV7-2; size: once
DNA: TGCGCCAGCAGCCCGGGAGGTGCTGAGGGGGAGACCCAGTACTTC; CDR3: CASSPGGAEGETQYF; J: TRBJ2-5; length: 15; D: TRBD2; V: TRBV5-1; size: -
DNA: TGTGCCAGCAGGCCGGACAGCGTCGGCACTGAAGCTTTCTTT; CDR3: CASRPDSVGTEAFF; J: TRBJ1-1; length: 14; D: -; V: TRBV7-2; size: -
DNA: TGTGCCTCTGGATACTCTGGGGCCAACGTCCTGACTTTC; CDR3: CASGYSGANVLTF; J: TRBJ2-6; length: 13; D: -; V: TRBV30; size: -
DNA: TGTGCCAGTAGTATGACAGTTTCGAACACTGAAGCTTTCTTT; CDR3: CASSMTVSNTEAFF; J: TRBJ1-1; length: 14; D: -; V: TRBV19; size: -
DNA: TGTGCCAGCAGCTTAGAGGATTGGGGGTTGGGAGCTTTCTTT; CDR3: CASSLEDWGLGAFF; J: TRBJ1-1; length: 14; D: -; V: TRBV7-2; size: -
DNA: TGTGCCAGCAGCCAGACAGGGGGACATTATGGCTACACCTTC; CDR3: CASSQTGGHYGYTF; J: TRBJ1-2; length: 14; D: TRBD1; V: TRBV5-4; size: -
DNA: TGCGCCAGCAGTGGGGACGGAAGCACAGATACGCAGTATTTT; CDR3: CASSGDGSTDTQYF; J: TRBJ2-3; length: 14; D: -; V: TRBV10-1; size: -
DNA: TGTGCCAGCAGCTTAGTCTCGGCTAGCGGGAGATCGGCCTACGAGCAGTACTTC; CDR3: CASSLVSASGRSAYEQYF; J: TRBJ2-7; length: 18; D: TRBD2; V: TRBV7-2; size: -
DNA: TGTGCCAGCAGTTTAGTGGTCAGGGGGCCAGAGAGTGTGCATCAGCCCCAGCATTTT; CDR3: CASSLVVRGPESVHQPQHF; J: TRBJ1-5; length: 19; D: TRBD1; V: TRBV28; size: -
DNA: TGTGCCATCACGGGGGGACTAGCGGGAGGTATTACCGGGGAGCTGTTTTTT; CDR3: CAITGGLAGGITGELFF; J: TRBJ2-2; length: 17; D: TRBD2; V: TRBV10-3; size: -
DNA: TGCGCCAGCAGTGAACTGACAGGGGTCGGCACCGGGGAGCTGTTTTTT; CDR3: CASSELTGVGTGELFF; J: TRBJ2-2; length: 16; D: TRBD1; V: TRBV10-2; size: once
DNA: TGCAGCGTTGGGTTCCGGGGACAAGAGACCCAGTACTTC; CDR3: CSVGFRGQETQYF; J: TRBJ2-5; length: 13; D: -; V: TRBV29-1; size: -
DNA: TGTGCCAGCAGCAGACCGACTAGCGGGCAAGAGACCCAGTACTTC; CDR3: CASSRPTSGQETQYF; J: TRBJ2-5; length: 15; D: TRBD2; V: TRBV6-5; size: -
DNA: TGTGCCAGCAGTTACAGGGGACAGGGAGTAACCTACGAGCAGTACTTC; CDR3: CASSYRGQGVTYEQYF; J: TRBJ2-7; length: 16; D: TRBD1; V: TRBV6-6; size: -
DNA: TGTGCCAGCAGCTTAGCGCGAGGACTAGCGGGGACCTACGAGCAGTACTTC; CDR3: CASSLARGLAGTYEQYF; J: TRBJ2-7; length: 17; D: TRBD2; V: TRBV7-9; size: -
DNA: TGTGCCAGCAGCTTAAGGAGTTTCGGCACTGAAGCTTTCTTT; CDR3: CASSLRSFGTEAFF; J: TRBJ1-1; length: 14; D: -; V: TRBV11-2; size: -
DNA: TGTGCCAGCAGCTTCCGGACGGCTGGAAACACCATATATTTT; CDR3: CASSFRTAGNTIYF; J: TRBJ1-3; length: 14; D: -; V: TRBV7-2; size: once
DNA: TGTGCCAGCAGCTCAAGGACAGCGGGTAGTGGTCAGCCCCAGCATTTT; CDR3: CASSSRTAGSGQPQHF; J: TRBJ1-5; length: 16; D: -; V: TRBV7-2; size: -
DNA: TGTGCCAGCAGCTTGCCGGCTGAGACCAATCAGCCCCAGCATTTT; CDR3: CASSLPAETNQPQHF; J: TRBJ1-5; length: 15; D: -; V: TRBV5-6; size: -
DNA: TGTGCCAGCAGTGAAGCGATGGCCTACGAGCAGTACTTC; CDR3: CASSEAMAYEQYF; J: TRBJ2-7; length: 13; D: -; V: TRBV2; size: -
DNA: TGTGCCAGTGACGGGGGTGGTAACAATCAGCCCCAGCATTTT; CDR3: CASDGGGNNQPQHF; J: TRBJ1-5; length: 14; D: -; V: TRBV6-1; size: few
DNA: TGTGCTAGTGGTTTTACAGGGGGCACTGAAGCTTTCTTT; CDR3: CASGFTGGTEAFF; J: TRBJ1-1; length: 13; D: TRBD1; V: TRBV12-5; size: -
DNA: TGCGCCAGCAAAGACGGTACCGTATCCTACAATGAGCAGTTCTTC; CDR3: CASKDGTVSYNEQFF; J: TRBJ2-1; length: 15; D: -; V: TRBV10-2; size: -
DNA: TGTGCCAGCTCACCTAGAGGGACTAGCGGGGGACAAGAGACCCAGTACTTC; CDR3: CASSPRGTSGGQETQYF; J: TRBJ2-5; length: 17; D: TRBD2; V: TRBV18; size: -
DNA: TGTGCCAGCAGGAATTTTGGGTACACCGGGGAGCTGTTTTTT; CDR3: CASRNFGYTGELFF; J: TRBJ2-2; length: 14; D: -; V: TRBV11-2; size: -